This entry lists 2 T cell receptor beta chains sequenced from one sample in a study of cytomegalovirus exposure and HLA in healthy donors. Libraries were prepared by immunoSEQ multiplex PCR; TCRdb keeps only in-frame clonotypes and omits some of them. This repertoire shows roughly 250,000 clones, around nine tenths found once; its top ten account for 2% to 3%. Specimen: PBMCs. The receptors here all came from a man between 18 and 29 years old in good health and CMV-seronegative.

The chain employs TRBV28 and TRBJ1-4, with 7 bases lining up with TRBD1. V was clipped by 4 bases and J by 4 bases; unmatched bases: 3. Germline assignment: CDR1 MDHEN and CDR2 SYDVKM. The CDR3 covers 14 residues. CDR3 protein: CASSSRQGNEKLFF. The CDR3, as DNA: TGTGCCAGCAGTTCACGACAGGGTAATGAAAAACTGTTTTTT.

As to this clone: This may be a read error, as it is one base from a much larger clone. The CDR3 region is CASSAGSSYEQYF. CDR3 coding DNA: TGTGCCAGCAGTGCCGGGAGCTCCTACGAGCAGTACTTC. The chain links TRBV28 to TRBJ2-7, with a tentative D call TRBD2 (6 bases). Trimming stripped 5 bases from V and 0 bases from J, with 8 bases between. Germline CDR1 and CDR2: MDHEN and SYDVKM. This CDR3 contains 13 residues.